The T cell receptor beta chain described here comes from a study of human T cells and chemical hapten exposure. Germline values: CDR1 LNHDA, CDR2 SQIVND (reference sequence). V lost 6 bases to trimming and J lost 2 bases, with 10 bases between them. CDR3 length: 14 amino acids. The library attached unique molecular identifiers to individual cDNA molecules. One entry per CDR3 protein results from TCRdb running MiXCR on the RACE reads. The sample shows more than 35,000 distinct CDR3 sequences, about 6.3% of them seen only once. Time point specified: patch test 1, 2 weeks after DPC sensitization. The treatment was: therapeutic diphenylcyclopropenone sensitization with weekly scalp DPC. The template was total RNA from unfractionated whole blood.

V is TRBV19 and J is TRBJ2-2; D is unresolved. This sequence was found in a woman aged 25-40 years with alopecia areata. Some clones in this sample may be carry-over from other donors' samples. The input for sequencing was whole blood, taken in connection with sensitization to the hapten diphenylcyclopropenone (DPC). The CDR3 here is CASRPPGNTGELFF. DNA for the CDR3: TGTGCCAGTAGGCCGCCGGGTAACACCGGGGAGCTGTTTTTT. The full variable domain, in which reference TRBV19 and TRBJ2-2 provide the parts outside the CDR3, is DGGITQSPKYLFRKEGQNVTLSCEQNLNHDAMYWYRQDPGQGLRLIYYSQIVNDFQKGDIAEGYSVSREKKESFPLTVTSAQKNPTAFYLCASRPPGNTGELFFGEGSRLTVL.